Following are 30 T cell receptor beta chains from one sample sequenced in a study of identical twins. TCRdb reanalysed the 5' RACE reads using MiXCR and keeps one entry per CDR3 protein. This sample has around 670,000 distinct CDR3 sequences, with 5.5% to 6.5% found just once. The source material was naive T cells sorted from blood. All receptors derive from a man aged 18-30 years in good health.

The chain uses TRBV6-1 and TRBJ2-7; D is unclear. This CDR3 region has 14 residues. Trimming stripped 5 bases from V and 1 base from J, with 12 bases between. Germline CDR1 and CDR2: MNHNS and SASEGT. The CDR3, as DNA: TGTGCCAGCAGTCCCTTCTGGGGATCCTACGAGCAGTACTTC. Protein product: CASSPFWGSYEQYF.

CDR3 nucleotide sequence: TGTGCCAGCAGCTTAGAACGTTATGAGGCCCAGACCTACGAGCAGTACGTC. Translation: CASSLERYEAQTYEQYV. The chain couples TRBV7-8 to TRBJ2-7; no firm D call. There are 17 residues in the CDR3. Between the trimmed V and J ends, which lost 1 base and 2 bases, there was a span of 18 bases. Germline V gene sequence: CDR1 SGHVS, CDR2 FQNEAQ.

The rearrangement joins TRBV5-1 to TRBJ2-1, with D perhaps TRBD2 (5 bases). CDR1 and CDR2 from the germline V gene are SGHRS and YFSETQ. The CDR3 has 15 amino acids. The germline V and J ends were trimmed by 3 bases and 9 bases, with 19 bases remaining between them. The CDR3 nucleotides read TGCGCCAGCAGCTCGACCCCTACTAGATCGGGTGAGCAGTTCTTC. This codes for CASSSTPTRSGEQFF.

At least ten counts were recorded for this clonotype. The V and J genes are TRBV4-3 and TRBJ1-1; D unresolved. Germline V CDR1 and CDR2: LGHNA, YSLEER. The CDR3 covers 15 residues. Trimming left V 0 bases short and J 0 bases short, with 8 bases between. The CDR3 region is CASSQEAAVNTEAFF. The CDR3 bases are TGCGCCAGCAGCCAAGAAGCGGCTGTGAACACTGAAGCTTTCTTT.

This clonotype has more than one count but fewer than ten. The chain has TRBV3-1 and TRBJ2-1, with 8 bases that match TRBD2. Germline assignment: CDR1 LGHDT and CDR2 YNNKEL (reference sequence). The CDR3 runs 13 residues. V was pared by 1 base and J by 16 bases, with 9 bases of the junction left unmatched. CDR3 loop: CASSQVSRTSYFF. CDR3 in DNA: TGTGCCAGCAGCCAAGTTTCCCGGACTAGCTATTTCTTC.

Ten or more counts support this clonotype. This sequence joins TRBV4-1 and TRBJ2-2, with D perhaps TRBD1 or TRBD2 (5 bases each). Germline CDR1 and CDR2: MGHRA and YSYEKL. Trimming stripped 0 bases from V and 1 base from J, with 9 bases between. This CDR3 comprises 16 residues. This CDR3 is CASSQETGRNTGELFF. CDR3 sequence (DNA): TGCGCCAGCAGCCAAGAAACGGGACGGAACACCGGGGAGCTGTTTTTT.

In its sample, this clonotype was seen a few times. This chain links TRBV20-1 with TRBJ2-1; TRBD1 agrees at 10 bases. This CDR3 region has 14 residues. The germline CDR1 and CDR2 sequences are DFQATT and SNEGSKA (reference sequence). With 6 bases clipped from V and 7 bases from J, the junction kept 9 bases outside the gene matches. The CDR3 DNA reads as TGCAGTGCACTTCGACAGGGGGCGCTAAATGAGCAGTTCTTC. This gives the protein CSALRQGALNEQFF.

This clonotype was seen repeatedly, ten times or more. The V and J genes are TRBV12-3 or TRBV12-4 and TRBJ2-5; 14 bases are shared with TRBD2. V shed 5 bases and J 7 bases; nucleotides not matched to a gene: 9. This CDR3 is built from 16 residues. The CDR3 is CASSVGTSGRFRTQYF. Written as DNA, the CDR3 is TGTGCCAGCAGTGTCGGGACTAGCGGGAGATTCCGGACCCAGTACTTC.

About this clonotype itself: A much more abundant neighbour one base away suggests this may be a read error. CDR3 in DNA: TGTGCCAGCAGTTCGCTGGGGACCCAGAACTTC. Translated, it gives CASSSLGTQNF. The rearrangement uses TRBV28 and TRBJ2-5; D might be TRBD1 or TRBD2, each matching 5 bases. Germline V CDR1 and CDR2: MDHEN, SYDVKM. The CDR3 consists of 11 residues.

There are a few counts of this clonotype. The chain uses TRBV3-1 and TRBJ2-3; D is possibly TRBD1 (7 bases). Germline values: CDR1 LGHDT, CDR2 YNNKEL (reference sequence). The CDR3 has 16 residues. V was cut by 4 bases and J by 0 bases, with 14 bases left in between. CDR3 protein: CASSRMTGTSTDTQYF. Here the CDR3 DNA reads TGTGCCAGCAGCCGGATGACAGGGACTAGCACAGATACGCAGTATTTT.

The J gene is TRBJ2-1, the V gene TRBV14; D is ambiguous. V was trimmed by 0 bases and J by 12 bases, leaving 6 bases between them. In germline, CDR1 is SGHDN, CDR2 FVKESK. This CDR3 has 11 residues. The CDR3 protein is CASSQDVRQFF. The CDR3 bases are TGTGCCAGCAGCCAAGATGTTCGGCAGTTCTTC.

This clonotype was counted many times. This chain uses TRBV5-6 with TRBJ2-7; D is possibly TRBD2 (5 bases). The V end was cut by 4 bases, the J end by 4 bases, with 9 bases between. The CDR3 spans 12 residues. Germline V CDR1 and CDR2: SGHDT, YYEEEE. CDR3: CASSLTRYEQYF. DNA of the CDR3: TGTGCCAGCAGCCTAACTAGGTACGAGCAGTACTTC.

This clonotype has a handful of counts. The CDR3 DNA is TGTGCCACCAGCAGAGTGGGGGTCCCTCGAGAGACCCAGTACTTC. Translated, it gives CATSRVGVPRETQYF. This rearrangement joins TRBV15 to TRBJ2-5; D tentatively fits TRBD1 or TRBD2 (5 bases each). CDR1 is LNHNV and CDR2 is YYDKDF in the germline V gene (reference sequence). There are 15 residues in the CDR3. The V gene lost 1 base and the J gene lost 4 bases, with 13 bases spanning the gap.

This clonotype was detected only a few times. The chain carries TRBV12-3 or TRBV12-4 and TRBJ1-2, with D possibly being TRBD1 (5 bases). Trimming left V 7 bases short and J 3 bases short, with 12 bases between. The CDR3 runs to 13 residues. The CDR3 region has the DNA TGTGCCAGCACCAGAAGGGGCGACTATGGCTACACCTTC. Protein product: CASTRRGDYGYTF.

The rearrangement links TRBV23-1 to TRBJ2-7, with TRBD2 as a possible D gene (6 bases). TRBV23-1 is sorted into the ORF group, with uncertain function. There are 11 residues in the CDR3. V lost 8 bases to trimming and J lost 9 bases, with 14 bases between them. This chain's CDR3 is CASVTGEGQYV. The DNA of the CDR3 is TGCGCCAGCGTTACGGGGGAAGGGCAGTACGTC.

The table lists this clonotype with many counts. The rearrangement uses TRBV24-1 and TRBJ2-1, with unresolved D. The CDR3 is 13 residues long. Looked up from germline, CDR1 is KGHDR and CDR2 is SFDVKD. The germline V and J ends were trimmed by 5 bases and 6 bases, with 10 bases remaining between them. The CDR3 DNA sequence: TGTGCCACCAGTGTTGGCCTGAGCAATGAGCAGTTCTTC. Encoded protein: CATSVGLSNEQFF.

The chain is built from TRBV11-2 and TRBJ2-2; 8 bases are shared with TRBD2. This CDR3 is built from 20 residues. Looked up from germline, CDR1 is SGHAT and CDR2 is FQNNGV. Trimming removed 2 bases from V and 1 base from J; junction bases left unmatched: 15. The CDR3 bases are TGTGCCAGCAGCTTAAACCCGACTAGCGCTGATCCTCGGAACACCGGGGAGCTGTTTTTT. Protein product: CASSLNPTSADPRNTGELFF.

This clonotype was detected many times. This rearrangement joins TRBV10-3 to TRBJ2-1; D call uncertain. The CDR3 extends over 14 amino acids. Deletions cut 7 bases from V and 1 base from J, with 11 bases between. The V gene's germline CDR1 is ENHRY and CDR2 SYGVKD. The CDR3 here is CAITDAGSYNEQFF. CDR3 nucleotides: TGTGCCATCACTGATGCAGGATCCTACAATGAGCAGTTCTTC.

This clonotype was detected ten times or more. The chain recombines TRBV5-1 with TRBJ2-1, with TRBD2 identical over 13 bases. The CDR3 has 15 amino acids. CDR1 and CDR2 from the germline V gene are SGHRS and YFSETQ. The ends lost 4 bases at V and 7 bases at J; junction bases unmatched: 5. The CDR3 coding sequence is TGCGCCAGCAGCCTGAGGACTAGCGGGAGTAATGAGCAGTTCTTC. The encoded protein is CASSLRTSGSNEQFF.

This clonotype was recorded at least ten times. The genes are TRBV20-1 and TRBJ2-1, with a possible D match to TRBD2 (6 bases). Between the trimmed V and J ends, which lost 3 bases and 8 bases, there was a span of 11 bases. CDR1 and CDR2 (germline): DFQATT, SNEGSKA (reference sequence). The CDR3 loop spans 12 amino acids. In DNA, the CDR3 is TGCAGTGCTAGGGAGACTAGTGATGAGCAGTTCTTC. It is translated as CSARETSDEQFF.

A few counts support this clonotype. This rearrangement joins TRBV7-9 to TRBJ2-4; TRBD1 aligns across 9 bases. Trimming removed 2 bases from V and 10 bases from J; junction bases left unmatched: 12. Germline V CDR1 and CDR2: SEHNR, FQNEAQ (reference sequence). The CDR3 has 16 amino acids. The DNA for the CDR3 is TGTGCCAGCAGCTTACCAGGACAGGGGAGGCCACGAATTCAGTACTTC. Protein product: CASSLPGQGRPRIQYF.

This clonotype was observed many times. The CDR3 region is CASSSSGWGAFF. CDR3 nucleotides: TGTGCCAGCAGCTCCTCGGGGTGGGGGGCTTTCTTT. This chain uses TRBV11-2 with TRBJ1-1; a weak D match, TRBD1 (5 bases). Trimming stripped 4 bases from V and 11 bases from J, with 14 bases between. The CDR3 sequence is 12 residues long. Germline assignment: CDR1 SGHAT and CDR2 FQNNGV.

In its sample, this clonotype was seen many times. This chain links TRBV20-1 with TRBJ2-1, with 10 bases lining up with TRBD2. CDR1 DFQATT and CDR2 SNEGSKA come from the germline V gene (reference sequence). Trimming at V came to 5 bases and at J to 10 bases, leaving 8 bases not matched to a gene. This CDR3 is built from 13 residues. CDR3 bases: TGCAGTGCTTCCCCCTCGACTAGCGGGGAGCAGTTCTTC. Translation: CSASPSTSGEQFF.

This clonotype occurred many times. The chain links TRBV28 to TRBJ2-7; no clear D gene. Germline lookup yields CDR1 MDHEN and CDR2 SYDVKM. The length of the CDR3 is 13 residues. With 3 bases removed from V and 3 bases from J, the gap between germline ends came to 9 bases. The CDR3 DNA sequence: TGTGCCAGCAGTTTCTTCAGCTACTACGAGCAGTACTTC. Translated, it gives CASSFFSYYEQYF.

This clonotype was seen ten or more times. The V and J genes are TRBV3-1 and TRBJ1-3, with a tentative D call TRBD1 (6 bases). CDR1 is LGHDT and CDR2 is YNNKEL in the germline V gene (reference sequence). This CDR3 comprises 17 residues. V lost 5 bases and J 7 bases, leaving 24 bases between the germline ends. The CDR3 loop reads CASSFDGQGPPWNTIYF. In DNA form, the CDR3 reads TGTGCCAGCAGCTTTGACGGGCAGGGGCCGCCCTGGAACACCATATATTTT.

This clonotype was found many times. The V call is TRBV12-3 or TRBV12-4, the J call TRBJ1-1, with 9 bases fitting TRBD1. This CDR3 comprises 15 residues. J lost 9 bases, V lost 5 bases, and 13 bases had no gene match. The CDR3 protein is CASSTSGGDRAKAFF. The CDR3 DNA reads as TGTGCCAGCAGTACCTCCGGCGGGGACAGGGCTAAAGCTTTCTTT.

This clonotype was detected ten times or more. The rearrangement links TRBV20-1 to TRBJ2-3; D gene unclear. V lost 1 base and J 6 bases, leaving 8 bases between the germline ends. This CDR3 comprises 12 residues. CDR1 and CDR2 from the germline V gene are DFQATT and SNEGSKA (reference sequence). For the CDR3, the DNA is TGCAGTGCTAGAGGCCAGTGGGATACGCAGTATTTT. This gives the protein CSARGQWDTQYF.

The chain carries TRBV10-3 and TRBJ1-1; 7 bases are shared with TRBD1. The germline V gene has CDR1 ENHRY and CDR2 SYGVKD. J lost 5 bases, V lost 0 bases, and 6 bases had no gene match. This CDR3 has 15 residues. This chain's CDR3 is CAISESGTAGTEAFF. In DNA, the CDR3 is TGTGCCATCAGTGAGTCCGGGACAGCGGGGACTGAAGCTTTCTTT.

This clonotype appeared many times. The chain has TRBV19 and TRBJ2-3; TRBD2 matches at 16 bases. The CDR3 spans 18 residues. Looked up from germline, CDR1 is LNHDA and CDR2 is SQIVND (reference sequence). With 2 bases clipped from V and 5 bases from J, the junction kept 7 bases outside the gene matches. CDR3 DNA sequence: TGTGCCAGTAGTATACCGGGACTAGCGGGAGGGCCAGGAGATACGCAGTATTTT. Protein product: CASSIPGLAGGPGDTQYF.

Many counts were recorded for this clonotype. The gene calls are TRBV6-4 and TRBJ2-3; 15 bases line up with TRBD2. After removal of 6 bases from V and 5 bases from J, the junction contained 3 bases not matched to a gene. Germline values: CDR1 MRHNA, CDR2 SNTAGT. This CDR3 spans 15 amino acids. CDR3 sequence: CASSRTSGRGDTQYF. The CDR3 DNA reads TGTGCCAGCAGCAGGACTAGCGGGAGGGGAGATACGCAGTATTTT.